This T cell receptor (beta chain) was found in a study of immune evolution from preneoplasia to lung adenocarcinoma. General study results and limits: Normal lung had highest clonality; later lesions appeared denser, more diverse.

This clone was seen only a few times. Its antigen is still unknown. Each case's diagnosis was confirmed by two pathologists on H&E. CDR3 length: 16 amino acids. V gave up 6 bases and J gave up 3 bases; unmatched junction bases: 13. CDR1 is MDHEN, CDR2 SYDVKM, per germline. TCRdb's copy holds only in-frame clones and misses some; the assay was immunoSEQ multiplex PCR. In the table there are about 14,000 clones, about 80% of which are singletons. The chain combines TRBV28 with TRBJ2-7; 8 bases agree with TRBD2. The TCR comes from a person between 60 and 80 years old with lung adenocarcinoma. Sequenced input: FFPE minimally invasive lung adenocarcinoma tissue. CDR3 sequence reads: CASSTKQGTSVYEQYF. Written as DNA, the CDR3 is TGTGCCAGCAGCACAAAACAAGGGACTAGTGTCTACGAGCAGTACTTC.